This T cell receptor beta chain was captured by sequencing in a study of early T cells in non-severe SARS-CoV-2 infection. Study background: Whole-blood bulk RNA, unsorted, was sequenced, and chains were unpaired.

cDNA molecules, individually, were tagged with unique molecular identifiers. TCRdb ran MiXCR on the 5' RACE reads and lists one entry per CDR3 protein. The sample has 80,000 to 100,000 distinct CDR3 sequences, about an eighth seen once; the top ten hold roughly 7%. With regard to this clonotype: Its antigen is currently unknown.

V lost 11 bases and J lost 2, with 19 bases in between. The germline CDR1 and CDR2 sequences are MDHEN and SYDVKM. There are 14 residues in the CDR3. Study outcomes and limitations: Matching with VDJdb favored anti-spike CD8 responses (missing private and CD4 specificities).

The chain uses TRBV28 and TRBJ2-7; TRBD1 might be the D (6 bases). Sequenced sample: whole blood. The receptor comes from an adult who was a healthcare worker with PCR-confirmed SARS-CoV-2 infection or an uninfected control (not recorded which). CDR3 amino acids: CASASGQGTYEQYF. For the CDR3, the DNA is TGTGCCTCAGCTTCTGGCCAGGGGACCTACGAGCAGTACTTC.